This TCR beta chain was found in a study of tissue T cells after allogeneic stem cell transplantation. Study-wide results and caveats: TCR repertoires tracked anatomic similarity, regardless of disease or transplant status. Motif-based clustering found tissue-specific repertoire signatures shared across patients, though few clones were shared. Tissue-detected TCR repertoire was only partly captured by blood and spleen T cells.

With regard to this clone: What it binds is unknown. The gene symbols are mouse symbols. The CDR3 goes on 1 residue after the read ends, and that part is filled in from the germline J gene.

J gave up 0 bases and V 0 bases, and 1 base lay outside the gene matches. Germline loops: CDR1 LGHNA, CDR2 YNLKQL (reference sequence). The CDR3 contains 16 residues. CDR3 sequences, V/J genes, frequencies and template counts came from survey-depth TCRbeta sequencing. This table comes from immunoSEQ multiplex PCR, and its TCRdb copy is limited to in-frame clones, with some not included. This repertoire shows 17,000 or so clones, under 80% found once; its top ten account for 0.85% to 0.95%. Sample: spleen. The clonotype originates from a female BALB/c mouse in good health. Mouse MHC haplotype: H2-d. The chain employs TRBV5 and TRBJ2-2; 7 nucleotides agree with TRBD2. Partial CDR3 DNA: TGTGCCAGCAGCCAAGAGGGGGGGTCAAACACCGGGCAGCTCTAC. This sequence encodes CASSQEGGSNTGQLY. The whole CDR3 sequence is CASSQEGGSNTGQLYF.